Listed here are 8 T cell receptor beta chains from one sample, sequenced in a study of response to subunit inactivated influenza vaccine. TCRdb redid the calling of the RT-PCR reads with MiXCR, one entry per CDR3 protein. The sample has over 650,000 distinct CDR3 sequences; roughly 20% are singletons. This material consisted of PBMCs from blood, taken roughly 5 days after vaccination. The receptors originated from a middle-aged man who received an inactivated influenza vaccine.

This clonotype was counted at least ten times. The chain is built from TRBV20-1 and TRBJ2-1; 8 nucleotides match TRBD1. The ends lost 3 bases at V and 2 bases at J; junction bases unmatched: 6. The CDR3 is 15 amino acids. Germline V gives CDR1 DFQATT, CDR2 SNEGSKA (reference sequence). The CDR3 coding sequence is TGCAGTGCTAGGATGTTGGACAGGGCCTACAATGAGCAGTTCTTC. Translation gives CSARMLDRAYNEQFF.

The chain uses TRBV5-1 and TRBJ2-5, with 8 bases aligning to TRBD2. The V segment lost 0 bases and the J segment 1 base; nucleotides outside the gene matches: 8. The CDR3 has 17 amino acids. Germline assignment: CDR1 SGHRS and CDR2 YFSETQ. CDR3 amino acids: CASSLVPSGSVQETQYF. The DNA of the CDR3 is TGCGCCAGCAGCTTGGTTCCCAGCGGGAGCGTCCAAGAGACCCAGTACTTC.

The CDR3 DNA is TGTGCCAGCAGCCCACCCCCGTGGACGGGATTAACCTACGAGCAGTACTTC. It translates to CASSPPPWTGLTYEQYF. This chain uses TRBV7-3 with TRBJ2-7, with D possibly being TRBD2 (5 bases). The germline V gene encodes CDR1 SGHTA and CDR2 FQGTGA. V was trimmed by 5 bases and J by 2 bases, leaving 22 bases between them. CDR3 length: 17 residues. The whole variable domain, filled in from reference TRBV7-3 and TRBJ2-7, reads GAGVSQTPSNKVTEKGKYVELRCDPISGHTALYWYRQSLGQGPEFLIYFQGTGAADDSGLPNDRFFAVRPEGSVSTLKIQRTERGDSAVYLCASSPPPWTGLTYEQYFGPGTRLTVT.

J is TRBJ2-7 and V is TRBV11-2, with no clear D. V was pared by 0 bases and J by 0 bases, with 6 bases between. Germline CDR1 is SGHAT and CDR2 is FQNNGV. The CDR3 is 14 amino acids. Here the CDR3 reads CASSLDHSSYEQYF. CDR3 nucleotide sequence: TGTGCCAGCAGCTTAGACCACAGCTCCTACGAGCAGTACTTC. Filled out from reference TRBV11-2 and TRBJ2-7, the complete variable domain reads EAGVAQSPRYKIIEKRQSVAFWCNPISGHATLYWYQQILGQGPKLLIQFQNNGVVDDSQLPKDRFSAERLKGVDSTLKIQPAKLEDSAVYLCASSLDHSSYEQYFGPGTRLTVT.

This clonotype was seen a few times. V is TRBV6-1 and J is TRBJ2-4; 10 nucleotides align to TRBD2. CDR3 size: 16 residues. Germline CDR1 MNHNS, CDR2 SASEGT. Trimming removed 5 bases from V and 3 bases from J; junction bases left unmatched: 7. The CDR3 loop is CASSPGLADIKNIQYF. The CDR3 nucleotides read TGTGCCAGCAGTCCAGGACTAGCGGACATCAAAAACATTCAGTACTTC.

V is TRBV20-1 and J is TRBJ2-7; D is tentatively TRBD1 or TRBD2 (5 bases each). Germline CDR1 reads DFQATT; CDR2 reads SNEGSKA (reference sequence). The CDR3 is 15 residues long. V was shortened by 3 bases and J by 3 bases, with 18 bases between the two germline ends. The CDR3 DNA is TGCAGTGCTAGTATACCTAGAGGGGTCCACTACGAGCAGTACTTC. Protein: CSASIPRGVHYEQYF.

The gene calls are TRBV28 and TRBJ2-7, with D unresolved. From germline, CDR1 is MDHEN and CDR2 SYDVKM. Trimming took 1 base from V and 5 from J, leaving 12 bases between them. The CDR3 extends over 14 amino acids. The CDR3 is CASSLFRSRNEQYF. CDR3 sequence (DNA): TGTGCCAGCAGTTTATTCCGGTCGCGGAACGAGCAGTACTTC. Together with reference TRBV28 and TRBJ2-7, the CDR3 gives the full variable domain: DVKVTQSSRYLVKRTGEKVFLECVQDMDHENMFWYRQDPGLGLRLIYFSYDVKMKEKGDIPEGYSVSREKKERFSLILESASTNQTSMYLCASSLFRSRNEQYFGPGTRLTVT.

The chain has TRBV21-1 and TRBJ2-3; TRBD1, the table's D call, was not compared with the DNA. TRBV21-1 is a pseudogene segment. The CDR3 spans 14 residues. CDR3 sequence reads: CASSGARSTDTQYF. CDR3 coding DNA: TGTGCCAGCAGCGGGGCCAGAAGCACAGATACGCAGTATTTT.